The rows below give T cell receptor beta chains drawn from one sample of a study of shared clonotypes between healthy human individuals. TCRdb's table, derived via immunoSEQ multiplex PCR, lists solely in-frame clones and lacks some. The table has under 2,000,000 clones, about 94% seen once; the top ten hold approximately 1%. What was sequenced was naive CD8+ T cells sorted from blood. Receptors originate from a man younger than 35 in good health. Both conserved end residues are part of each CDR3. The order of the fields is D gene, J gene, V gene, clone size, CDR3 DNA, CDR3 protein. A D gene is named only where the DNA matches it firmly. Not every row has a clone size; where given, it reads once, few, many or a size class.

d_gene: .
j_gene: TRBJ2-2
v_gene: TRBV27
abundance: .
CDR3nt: TGTGCCAGCAGTTTAGCCAGGGCCGCCGGGGAGCTGTTTTTT
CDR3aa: CASSLARAAGELFF

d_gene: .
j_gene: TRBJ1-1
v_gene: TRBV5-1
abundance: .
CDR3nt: TGCGCCAGCAGCCCCGCCGGAATCGGGGAAGCTTTCTTT
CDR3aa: CASSPAGIGEAFF

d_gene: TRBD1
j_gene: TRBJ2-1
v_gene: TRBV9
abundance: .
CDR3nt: TGTGCCAGCAGCGTAGAAGGGGGCGCCTACAATGAGCAGTTCTTC
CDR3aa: CASSVEGGAYNEQFF

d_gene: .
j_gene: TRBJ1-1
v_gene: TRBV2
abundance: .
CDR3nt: TGTGCCAGCAGTGAACTGAACACTGAAGCTTTCTTT
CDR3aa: CASSELNTEAFF

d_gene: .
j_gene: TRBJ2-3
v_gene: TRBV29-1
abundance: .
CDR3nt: TGCAGCACGGGACTTGATCGCACAGATACGCAGTATTTT
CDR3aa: CSTGLDRTDTQYF

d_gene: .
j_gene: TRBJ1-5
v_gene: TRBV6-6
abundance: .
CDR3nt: TGTGCCAGCAGGCCCCAGGAGAGCAATCAGCCCCAGCATTTT
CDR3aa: CASRPQESNQPQHF

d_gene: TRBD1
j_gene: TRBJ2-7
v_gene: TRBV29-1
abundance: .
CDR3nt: TGCAGCGTTGAAGAAGGGGGCGGGCGGCAGTACTTC
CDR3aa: CSVEEGGGRQYF

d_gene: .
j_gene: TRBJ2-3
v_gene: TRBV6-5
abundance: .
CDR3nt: TGTGCCAGCAGTTACTCGATTGGCCCCACAGATACGCAGTATTTT
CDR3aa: CASSYSIGPTDTQYF

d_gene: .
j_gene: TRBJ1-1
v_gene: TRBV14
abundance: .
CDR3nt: TGTGCCAGCAGCCAAGATCTTGGAGGGGCGATGAACACTGAAGCTTTCTTT
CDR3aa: CASSQDLGGAMNTEAFF

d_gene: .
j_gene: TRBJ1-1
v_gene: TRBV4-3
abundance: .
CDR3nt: TGCGCCAGCAGCCAAGATTCTTCGGGTACTGAAGCTTTCTTT
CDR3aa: CASSQDSSGTEAFF

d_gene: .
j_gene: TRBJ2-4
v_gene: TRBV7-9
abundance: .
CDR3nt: TGTGCCAGCATCCAACAACTAGCCAAAAACATTCAGTACTTC
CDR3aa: CASIQQLAKNIQYF

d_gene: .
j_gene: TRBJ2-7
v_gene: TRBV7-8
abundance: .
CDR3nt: TGTGCCAGCAGCTTAGCGTTTCCCGGGGAGCTTGTTTACGAGCAGTACTTC
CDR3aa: CASSLAFPGELVYEQYF

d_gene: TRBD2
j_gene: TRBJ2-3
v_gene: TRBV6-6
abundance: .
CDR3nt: TGTGCCAGCAGTAAAGCGGGGGCACCGGGTACGCAGTATTTT
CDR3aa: CASSKAGAPGTQYF

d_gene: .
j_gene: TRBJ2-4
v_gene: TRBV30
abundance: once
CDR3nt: TGTGCCTCTGAGGGGCGCCTGAACATTCAGTACTTC
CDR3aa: CASEGRLNIQYF

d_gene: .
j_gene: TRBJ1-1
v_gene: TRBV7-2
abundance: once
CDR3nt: TGTGCCAGCAGCCAGCGGGACATCACTCTGAACACTGAAGCTTTCTTT
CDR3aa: CASSQRDITLNTEAFF

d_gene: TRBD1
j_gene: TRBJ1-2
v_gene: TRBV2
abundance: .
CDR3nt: TGTGCCAGCAGTGGGACAGGCGGAAGTGGCTACACCTTC
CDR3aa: CASSGTGGSGYTF

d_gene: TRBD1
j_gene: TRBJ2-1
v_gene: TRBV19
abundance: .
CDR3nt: TGTGCCAGTAGACACGAGGGGGCCTTCGATGAGCAGTTCTTC
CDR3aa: CASRHEGAFDEQFF

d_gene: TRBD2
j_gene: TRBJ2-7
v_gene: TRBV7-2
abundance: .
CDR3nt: TGTGCCAGCAGCCGCCGGACTAGCGGGGCCTCCTACGAGCAGTACTTC
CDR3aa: CASSRRTSGASYEQYF

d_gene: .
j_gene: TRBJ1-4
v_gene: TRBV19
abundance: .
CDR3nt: TGTGCCAGTAGTATTTTTTGGAATGAAAAACTGTTTTTT
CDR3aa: CASSIFWNEKLFF

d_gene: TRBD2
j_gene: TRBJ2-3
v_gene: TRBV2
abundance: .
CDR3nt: TGTGCCAGCAGTATTATTCAAGGACTAGCGGGAGGACGGACAGATACGCAGTATTTT
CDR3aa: CASSIIQGLAGGRTDTQYF

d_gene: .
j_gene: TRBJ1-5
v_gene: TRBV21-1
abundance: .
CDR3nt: TGTGCCAGCAGCAAAGTATCCATGGGGACGGATCAGCCCCAGCATTTT
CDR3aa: CASSKVSMGTDQPQHF

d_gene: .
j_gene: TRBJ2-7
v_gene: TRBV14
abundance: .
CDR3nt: TGTGCCAGCAGCCTTGTGGGGTTCACAAGTGAGCAGTACTTC
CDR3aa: CASSLVGFTSEQYF

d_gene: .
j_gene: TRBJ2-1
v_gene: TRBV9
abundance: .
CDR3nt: TGTGCCAGCAGCGAGGACCTCTACAATGAGCAGTTCTTC
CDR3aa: CASSEDLYNEQFF

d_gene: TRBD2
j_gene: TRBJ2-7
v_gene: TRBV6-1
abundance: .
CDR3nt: TGTGCCAGCAGTAAAGGACTAGCGGGAATAAATTACGAGCAGTACTTC
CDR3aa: CASSKGLAGINYEQYF

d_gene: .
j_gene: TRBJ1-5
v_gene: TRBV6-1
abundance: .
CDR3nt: TGTGCCAGCAGTGAAGTGGTCCGGGGGGGCTCCCAGCCCCAGCATTTT
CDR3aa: CASSEVVRGGSQPQHF

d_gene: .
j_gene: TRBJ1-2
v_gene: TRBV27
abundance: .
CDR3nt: TGTGCCAGCAGTTTATTGTCAGGGATTAACTATGGCTACACCTTC
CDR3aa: CASSLLSGINYGYTF

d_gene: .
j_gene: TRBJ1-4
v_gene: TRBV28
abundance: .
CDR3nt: TGTGCCAGCAGTTTCTCGGACAATAATGAAAAACTGTTTTTT
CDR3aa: CASSFSDNNEKLFF

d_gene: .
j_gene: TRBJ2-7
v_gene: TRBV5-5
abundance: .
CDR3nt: TGTGCCAGCAGCGCCCCCGGGGCCCCCTACGAGCAGTACTTC
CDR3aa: CASSAPGAPYEQYF

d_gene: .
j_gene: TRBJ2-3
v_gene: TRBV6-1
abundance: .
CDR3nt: TGTGCCAGCAGAGGGTGGGGGCCTAGCACAGATACGCAGTATTTT
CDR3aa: CASRGWGPSTDTQYF

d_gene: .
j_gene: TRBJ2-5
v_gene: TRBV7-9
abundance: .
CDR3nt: TGTGCCAGCAGCGGCTCGGGACTCTCTTTCGAGGAGACCCAGTACTTC
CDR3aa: CASSGSGLSFEETQYF

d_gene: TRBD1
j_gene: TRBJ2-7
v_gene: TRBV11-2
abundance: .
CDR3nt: TGTGCCAGCAGCTGGGGACAGGGTTCCTACGAGCAGTACTTC
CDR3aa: CASSWGQGSYEQYF

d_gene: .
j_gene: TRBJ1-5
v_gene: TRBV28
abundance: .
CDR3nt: TGTGCCAGCAGCCCGGTAGGATCTAGCAATCAGCCCCAGCATTTT
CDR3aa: CASSPVGSSNQPQHF